What follows are 18 T cell receptor beta chains derived from one specimen sequenced in a study of cytomegalovirus exposure and HLA in healthy donors. TCRdb's copy holds only in-frame clones and misses some; the assay was immunoSEQ multiplex PCR. Altogether about 140,000 clones are present, about 86% being singletons, with the ten largest covering just under 3%. The sample consisted of PBMCs. These receptors were taken from a man aged 18 to 29 in good health and CMV-seronegative.

The chain couples TRBV11-2 to TRBJ2-7, with TRBD2 identical over 8 bases. This CDR3 has 17 amino acids. CDR1 is SGHAT and CDR2 is FQNNGV in the germline V gene. Losses at the gene ends were 5 bases for V and 3 bases for J; bases not matched to a gene: 15. CDR3 amino acids: CASSKGTSNNLVYEQYF. In DNA form, the CDR3 reads TGTGCCAGCAGCAAAGGGACTAGTAATAACCTCGTCTACGAGCAGTACTTC.

This chain connects TRBV7-2 to TRBJ2-7, with 10 bases aligning to TRBD1. The CDR3 spans 16 residues. CDR1 is SGHTA, CDR2 FQGNSA, per germline. Trimming took 1 base from V and 4 from J; bases not matched to a gene: 7. CDR3 residues: CASSLGEGTGVYEQYF. Here the CDR3 DNA reads TGTGCCAGCAGCTTAGGGGAGGGGACAGGGGTGTACGAGCAGTACTTC. The full variable domain, in which reference TRBV7-2 and TRBJ2-7 provide the parts outside the CDR3, is GAGVSQSPSNKVTEKGKDVELRCDPISGHTALYWYRQSLGQGLEFLIYFQGNSAPDKSGLPSDRFSAERTGGSVSTLTIQRTQQEDSAVYLCASSLGEGTGVYEQYFGPGTRLTVT.

This clone was seen a few times. The chain recombines TRBV21-1 with TRBJ2-7; the table's D gene call, TRBD2, was not cross checked with the DNA. TRBV21-1 is recorded as a pseudogene. The CDR3 consists of 15 residues. The CDR3 here is CASSKGLAGEYEQYF. The CDR3 DNA sequence: TGTGCCAGCAGCAAGGGACTAGCGGGAGAGTACGAGCAGTACTTC.

The CDR3 reads CASSFRQGNHGWELFF. CDR3 sequence (DNA): TGTGCCAGCAGTTTTAGGCAGGGGAACCACGGGTGGGAGCTGTTTTTT. The chain has TRBV27 and TRBJ2-2; tentatively, D is TRBD1 (6 bases). V was shortened by 3 bases and J by 9 bases, with 20 bases between the two germline ends. Per germline, CDR1 MNHEY and CDR2 SMNVEV (reference sequence). The CDR3 is 16 residues long.

The rearrangement joins TRBV10-3 to TRBJ2-4; TRBD1 is a possible D gene (5 bases). The CDR3 extends over 16 amino acids. V lost 3 bases and J 2 bases, leaving 14 bases between the germline ends. Germline CDR1 is ENHRY and CDR2 is SYGVKD. Here the CDR3 reads CAISDSNGHSKNIQYF. The CDR3 DNA sequence: TGTGCCATCAGTGATAGTAATGGACACTCCAAAAACATTCAGTACTTC.

The chain couples TRBV4-1 to TRBJ1-5; D is undetermined. The CDR3 totals 15 residues. Per the germline V gene, CDR1 is MGHRA and CDR2 is YSYEKL. V was shortened by 1 base and J by 0 bases, with 7 bases between the two germline ends. The CDR3 reads CASSQAQTSNQPQHF. In DNA, the CDR3 is TGCGCCAGCAGCCAAGCACAGACTAGCAATCAGCCCCAGCATTTT.

The chain has TRBV7-2 and TRBJ1-2; 7 bases fit TRBD1. The CDR3 spans 16 residues. Unmatched junction bases numbered 8, after V lost 1 base and J lost 3 bases. Germline lookup yields CDR1 SGHTA and CDR2 FQGNSA. This CDR3 reads CASSLGHNRGDYGYTF. CDR3 coding DNA: TGTGCCAGCAGCTTAGGACACAACAGGGGCGACTATGGCTACACCTTC.

CDR3 loop: CAWAPTGTRDTQYF. Written as DNA, the CDR3 is TGTGCCTGGGCTCCGACAGGGACCAGAGATACGCAGTATTTT. The chain links TRBV30 to TRBJ2-3; 7 bases line up with TRBD1. Germline CDR1 reads GTSNPN; CDR2 reads SVGIG (reference sequence). J gave up 5 bases and V 5 bases, and 10 bases lay outside the gene matches. This CDR3 is built from 14 residues. The variable domain in full, completed from reference TRBV30 and TRBJ2-3, reads SQTIHQWPATLVQPVGSPLSLECTVEGTSNPNLYWYRQAAGRGLQLLFYSVGIGQISSEVPQNLSASRPQDRQFILSSKKLLLSDSGFYLCAWAPTGTRDTQYFGPGTRLTVL.

The rearrangement links TRBV4-1 to TRBJ2-3; D perhaps matches TRBD1 (6 bases). Germline loops: CDR1 MGHRA, CDR2 YSYEKL. The CDR3 length is 15 residues. V shed 4 bases and J shed 0 bases, with 11 bases lying between them. CDR3 in DNA: TGCGCCAGCAGCCTCGACAGGACTAGCACAGATACGCAGTATTTT. Translated: CASSLDRTSTDTQYF.

The chain recombines TRBV10-3 with TRBJ1-6; weak D call: TRBD1 (5 bases). In germline, CDR1 is ENHRY, CDR2 SYGVKD. The V end was cut by 3 bases, the J end by 10 bases, with 10 bases between. The CDR3 runs 13 residues. CDR3 in DNA: TGTGCCATCAGTGAACAGGTCCCCTCACCCCTCCACTTT. Translation: CAISEQVPSPLHF.

This sequence joins TRBV5-5 and TRBJ2-7; D call uncertain. CDR1 SGHKS and CDR2 YYEKEE come from the germline V gene (reference sequence). Trimming cost V 4 bases and J 0 bases, with 5 bases left between them. CDR3 length: 12 amino acids. CDR3 protein: CASSPSSYEQYF. CDR3 DNA sequence: TGTGCCAGCAGCCCGAGCTCCTACGAGCAGTACTTC.

The V call is TRBV9, the J call TRBJ2-5; TRBD2 agrees at 8 bases. The CDR3 has 14 residues. The germline CDR1 and CDR2 sequences are SGDLS and YYNGEE. The junction had 7 bases not matched to a gene; V was cut back by 4 bases and J by 5 bases. The CDR3 loop reads CASSTGGVGETQYF. CDR3 DNA: TGTGCCAGCAGCACCGGGGGGGTAGGCGAGACCCAGTACTTC.

This rearrangement joins TRBV7-9 to TRBJ2-7; a possible D gene is TRBD2 (5 bases). This CDR3 spans 14 amino acids. V lost 5 bases and J 6 bases, leaving 17 bases between the germline ends. Germline V lookup: CDR1 SEHNR, CDR2 FQNEAQ (reference sequence). In DNA, the CDR3 is TGTGCCAGCAGCCCGCCTAGCCCAGTATCCGAGCAGTACTTC. Amino acids: CASSPPSPVSEQYF.

The chain links TRBV7-9 to TRBJ1-6; 8 nucleotides agree with TRBD1. Unmatched junction bases numbered 13, after V lost 5 bases and J lost 7 bases. Germline V lookup: CDR1 SEHNR, CDR2 FQNEAQ (reference sequence). The CDR3 totals 17 residues. The CDR3 loop is CASSPTGTDRVNSPLHF. The DNA of the CDR3 is TGTGCCAGCAGCCCAACCGGAACGGACAGGGTAAATTCACCCCTCCACTTT.

This clone has more than one count but fewer than ten. V usage is TRBV6-1 and J usage is TRBJ2-1; 12 nucleotides agree with TRBD2. The germline V gene has CDR1 MNHNS and CDR2 SASEGT. The CDR3 covers 15 residues. Trimming cost V 8 bases and J 2 bases; bases outside gene matches: 4. CDR3 amino acids: CASSTSGGPYNEQFF. The CDR3 coding sequence is TGTGCCAGCTCGACTAGCGGGGGCCCCTACAATGAGCAGTTCTTC.

The rearrangement joins TRBV9 to TRBJ2-2, with a possible D match to TRBD2 (5 bases). Germline values: CDR1 SGDLS, CDR2 YYNGEE. CDR3 length equals 13 residues. V lost 1 base to trimming and J lost 4 bases, with 5 bases between them. This CDR3 reads CASSVRGTGELFF. The CDR3 bases are TGTGCCAGCAGCGTACGGGGCACCGGGGAGCTGTTTTTT.

This clone was recorded once. The rearrangement uses TRBV10-3 and TRBJ2-1; 13 bases are shared with TRBD2. From germline, CDR1 is ENHRY and CDR2 SYGVKD. J gave up 7 bases and V 4 bases, and 1 base lay outside the gene matches. The CDR3 spans 14 residues. Here the CDR3 reads CAISGGLAGNEQFF. The CDR3 nucleotides are TGTGCCATCAGTGGGGGACTAGCGGGGAATGAGCAGTTCTTC.

The chain combines TRBV28 with TRBJ2-5; 7 nucleotides align to TRBD2. Trimming removed 5 bases from V and 2 bases from J; junction bases left unmatched: 11. This CDR3 contains 16 residues. Germline CDR1 is MDHEN and CDR2 is SYDVKM. The CDR3 reads CASSPATGGGQETQYF. For the CDR3, the DNA is TGTGCCAGCAGTCCCGCTACGGGAGGAGGGCAAGAGACCCAGTACTTC.